This T cell receptor beta chain was captured by sequencing in a study of T cell clones after liver transplantation. Study overall: Samples came from ITN030ST, which attempted immunosuppression withdrawal within 2 years of liver transplantation. Three of the eight recipients were HCV-positive; the rest had non-autoimmune, non-viral transplant indications.

Of note for this clone: Its antigen is undetermined. The junction does not match germline at one end; this may be a read error.

Here immunoSEQ multiplex PCR was the method, and the copy in TCRdb shows in-frame clones only, minus some. The sample shows about 99,000 clones, roughly four fifths of them seen only once. Study results and limitations: Migration into the graft, not deletion, may explain lost graft donor-reactive T cells.

The CDR3 loop spans 14 amino acids. In germline, CDR1 is SGHTA, CDR2 FQGNSA. V and J are TRBV7-2 and TRBJ2-1; D is ambiguous. This receptor was taken from a human patient who received a liver transplant. These T cells may partly come from the graft donor. Sequences were derived from CD4+ T cells from blood, sampled around 44 months after liver transplant. The CDR3, as DNA: TGTGCCAGCAGCCAAGACCAGGCGTACAGTGAGCAGTTCTTC. Residues: CASSQDQAYSEQFF. The full variable domain, completed using reference TRBV7-2 and TRBJ2-1, is GAGVSQSPSNKVTEKGKDVELRCDPISGHTALYWYRQSLGQGLEFLIYFQGNSAPDKSGLPSDRFSAERTGGSVSTLTIQRTQQEDSAVYLCASSQDQAYSEQFFGPGTRLTVL.